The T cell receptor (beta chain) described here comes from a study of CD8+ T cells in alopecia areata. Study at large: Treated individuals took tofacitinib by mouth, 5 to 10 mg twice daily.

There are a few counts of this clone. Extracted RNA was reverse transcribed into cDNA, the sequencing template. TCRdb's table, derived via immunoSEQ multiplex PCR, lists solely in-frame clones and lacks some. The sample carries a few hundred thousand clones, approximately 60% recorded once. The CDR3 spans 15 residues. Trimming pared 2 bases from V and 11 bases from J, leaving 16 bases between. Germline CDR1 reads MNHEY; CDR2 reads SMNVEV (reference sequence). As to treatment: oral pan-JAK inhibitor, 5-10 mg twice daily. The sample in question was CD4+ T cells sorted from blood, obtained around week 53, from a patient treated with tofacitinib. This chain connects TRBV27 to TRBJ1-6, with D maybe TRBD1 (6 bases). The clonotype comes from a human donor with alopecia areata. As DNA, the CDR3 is TGTGCCAGCAGTTTACATCAGGGGCCTCTTACACCCCTCCACTTT. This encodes CASSLHQGPLTPLHF.